The 19 T cell receptor beta chains in this list originate from one sample, sequenced in a study of T cell repertoires in aging, cancer and after chemotherapy. Multiplex touch-down PCR with TRB-A/B primers amplified rearranged V-D-J TRB sequences. TCRdb used MiXCR to reprocess the multiplex PCR reads, holding one entry per CDR3 protein. The sample carries around 2,500 distinct CDR3 sequences, more than 20% recorded once. TCR beta rearrangements were amplified from peripheral blood genomic DNA. Sequencing input: blood. The receptors derive from a human donor with a solid tumor.

This chain connects TRBV5-1 to TRBJ2-5; the D gene could be TRBD1 or TRBD2 (5 bases each). Germline V CDR1 and CDR2: SGHRS, YFSETQ. This CDR3 is 14 amino acids long. V gave up 4 bases and J gave up 2 bases, with 12 bases separating them. CDR3: CASSQGTTQETQYF. The CDR3 region has the DNA TGCGCCAGCAGCCAAGGGACGACACAAGAGACCCAGTACTTC.

This clonotype is large (0.1 to 1%) in the sample. The chain couples TRBV5-6 to TRBJ2-7, with TRBD1 matching over 7 bases. There are 15 residues in the CDR3. Germline V CDR1 and CDR2: SGHDT, YYEEEE. V was clipped by 5 bases and J by 2 bases; unmatched bases: 10. The CDR3 DNA is TGTGCCAGCAGTAATGACGGGACAGAAGCCTACGAGCAGTACTTC. Translation: CASSNDGTEAYEQYF.

This sequence joins TRBV24-1 and TRBJ2-7, with TRBD2 matching 7 bases. The germline CDR1 and CDR2 sequences are KGHDR and SFDVKD. The CDR3 has 16 amino acids. V shed 8 bases, J shed 5 bases, and the junction held 17 bases outside the gene matches. CDR3 protein: CATTPGGTPRSHEQYF. CDR3 bases: TGTGCCACCACCCCCGGGGGGACCCCGAGGAGTCACGAGCAGTACTTC.

This clonotype was recorded a few times. The V gene is TRBV19, the J gene TRBJ2-7; tentatively, D is TRBD2 (6 bases). CDR3 length: 15 residues. Per the germline V gene, CDR1 is LNHDA and CDR2 is SQIVND (reference sequence). V lost 3 bases, J lost 6 bases, and 18 bases lay in between. CDR3 DNA: TGTGCCAGTAGTATCGCGGTTGGGGGGTCGAGCGAGCAGTACTTC. It yields the protein CASSIAVGGSSEQYF.

In its sample, this clonotype was seen a few times. V is TRBV27 and J is TRBJ2-7, with D uncertain. Trimming took 2 bases from V and 3 from J, leaving 8 bases between them. Germline CDR1 reads MNHEY; CDR2 reads SMNVEV (reference sequence). This CDR3 region has 13 residues. The CDR3 region is CASSLKDNYEQYF. As DNA, the CDR3 is TGTGCCAGCAGTTTAAAAGATAACTACGAGCAGTACTTC.

The J gene is TRBJ1-6, the V gene TRBV21-1. TRBV21-1 is shown as a pseudogene. The CDR3 consists of 12 residues. The CDR3 loop is CASSKVSSPLHF. CDR3 nucleotide sequence: TGTGCCAGCAGCAAAGTCTCTTCACCCCTCCACTTT.

This clonotype ranks as large. This sequence joins TRBV30 and TRBJ1-6, with unresolved D. This CDR3 has 15 amino acids. Germline V gives CDR1 GTSNPN, CDR2 SVGIG (reference sequence). V dropped 0 bases and J dropped 5 bases, with 11 bases sitting between them. The CDR3 DNA reads TGTGCCTGGAGTGTACTGGAGCGTGATAATTCACCCCTCCACTTT. Protein: CAWSVLERDNSPLHF.

This rearrangement joins TRBV7-2 to TRBJ2-2, with 8 bases identical to TRBD1. This CDR3 has 14 amino acids. Losses at the gene ends were 5 bases for V and 8 bases for J; bases not matched to a gene: 7. Germline CDR1 is SGHTA and CDR2 is FQGNSA. CDR3 nucleotides: TGTGCCAGCAGCCCACGACAGGGGCTGGGGGAGCTGTTTTTT. Its protein is CASSPRQGLGELFF.

The V and J genes are TRBV18 and TRBJ1-6, with D perhaps matching TRBD1 (5 bases). V dropped 3 bases and J dropped 8 bases, with 14 bases sitting between them. The V gene's germline CDR1 is KGHSH and CDR2 LQKENI. This CDR3 region has 15 residues. CDR3 DNA sequence: TGTGCCAGCTCACCCGACGGGGCGCCTGATTCACCCCTCCACTTT. This codes for CASSPDGAPDSPLHF.

This chain connects TRBV2 to TRBJ1-3; D uncertain. CDR1 is SNHLY and CDR2 is FYNNEI in the germline V gene. Trimming cost V 2 bases and J 0 bases, with 8 bases left between them. The CDR3 contains 15 residues. The DNA for the CDR3 is TGTGCCAGCAGTGAAAGGCAGTACTCTGGAAACACCATATATTTT. This gives the protein CASSERQYSGNTIYF.

By sample fraction, this clonotype is medium-sized. The chain carries TRBV12-3 or TRBV12-4 and TRBJ2-5; D not resolved. The CDR3 contains 16 residues. The V gene lost 5 bases and the J gene lost 6 bases, with 22 bases spanning the gap. CDR3 sequence: CASSGPGQSLTKTQYF. In DNA form, the CDR3 reads TGTGCCAGCAGTGGGCCCGGGCAGAGCCTGACAAAGACCCAGTACTTC.

This clonotype has a handful of counts. This chain connects TRBV15 to TRBJ2-1; TRBD2 might be the D (6 bases). The CDR3 extends over 15 amino acids. Germline CDR1 is LNHNV and CDR2 is YYDKDF (reference sequence). V shed 5 bases and J shed 0 bases, with 11 bases lying between them. CDR3 DNA sequence: TGTGCCACCAGCCAACGGGGGTACTCCTACAATGAGCAGTTCTTC. Protein: CATSQRGYSYNEQFF.

This clonotype was seen a handful of times. The rearrangement joins TRBV6-2 or TRBV6-3 to TRBJ2-3, with 7 bases aligning to TRBD2. The germline CDR1 and CDR2 sequences are MNHEY and SVGEGT. The CDR3 is made up of 19 amino acids. V was pared by 2 bases and J by 4 bases, with 18 bases of the junction left unmatched. The DNA of the CDR3 is TGTGCCAGCAGTTACGCGAGTCTTGTTCGGCGGGGGATCCCAGATACGCAGTATTTT. Its protein is CASSYASLVRRGIPDTQYF.

The sample holds a few counts of this clonotype. V usage is TRBV18 and J usage is TRBJ2-7; D not resolved. Germline V gene data show CDR1 as KGHSH and CDR2 as LQKENI. The CDR3 consists of 13 residues. V gave up 8 bases and J gave up 3 bases, with 14 bases separating them. CDR3 region: CASHLTGVYEQYF. The CDR3 nucleotides are TGTGCCAGCCATCTTACTGGGGTCTACGAGCAGTACTTC.

This clonotype was counted only a few times. The chain employs TRBV5-1 and TRBJ2-7, with 9 bases aligning to TRBD2. With V trimmed by 2 bases and J by 2 bases, 8 bases remained unmatched. The CDR3 totals 16 residues. The germline V gene encodes CDR1 SGHRS and CDR2 YFSETQ. The CDR3 reads CASSLNSGGTTYEQYF. As DNA, the CDR3 is TGCGCCAGCAGCTTAAATAGCGGGGGCACCACCTACGAGCAGTACTTC.

The genes are TRBV30 and TRBJ2-3, with no clear D. Germline CDR1 and CDR2: GTSNPN and SVGIG (reference sequence). V shed 2 bases and J shed 6 bases, with 9 bases lying between them. This CDR3 spans 12 amino acids. The CDR3 region is CAWSNVGDTQYF. The CDR3 coding sequence is TGTGCCTGGAGTAATGTGGGGGATACGCAGTATTTT. The whole variable domain, filled in from reference TRBV30 and TRBJ2-3, reads SQTIHQWPATLVQPVGSPLSLECTVEGTSNPNLYWYRQAAGRGLQLLFYSVGIGQISSEVPQNLSASRPQDRQFILSSKKLLLSDSGFYLCAWSNVGDTQYFGPGTRLTVL.

By its share, this clonotype is large (0.1 to 1%). This sequence joins TRBV29-1 and TRBJ2-7; 11 bases fit TRBD1. V shed 6 bases, J shed 2 bases, and the junction held 6 bases outside the gene matches. The CDR3 runs to 14 residues. Per the germline V gene, CDR1 is SQVTM and CDR2 is ANQGSEA. CDR3 region: CSVAGTGGPYEQYF. In DNA form, the CDR3 reads TGCAGCGTCGCCGGGACAGGGGGGCCCTACGAGCAGTACTTC.

This clonotype has just a few counts. The chain combines TRBV5-1 with TRBJ2-7; TRBD1 matches at 10 bases. CDR3 length: 15 amino acids. Germline V gene lookup returns CDR1 SGHRS and CDR2 YFSETQ. V trimming: 2 bases; J trimming: 5 bases; junction bases outside the gene matches: 7. The CDR3 DNA is TGCGCCAGCAGCTTACTCCGGGACAGGGGTCACGAGCAGTACTTC. This sequence encodes CASSLLRDRGHEQYF.

In this sample, this clonotype turned up a few times. This rearrangement joins TRBV4-1 to TRBJ2-1; 14 bases fit TRBD2. The trim removed 0 bases at V and 4 bases at J, leaving 11 bases unmatched. Per germline, CDR1 MGHRA and CDR2 YSYEKL. There are 20 residues in the CDR3. The CDR3 coding sequence is TGCGCCAGCAGCCAAGAGGGACGGGGACTAGCGGGGGCCGCATACAATGAGCAGTTCTTC. As protein: CASSQEGRGLAGAAYNEQFF.